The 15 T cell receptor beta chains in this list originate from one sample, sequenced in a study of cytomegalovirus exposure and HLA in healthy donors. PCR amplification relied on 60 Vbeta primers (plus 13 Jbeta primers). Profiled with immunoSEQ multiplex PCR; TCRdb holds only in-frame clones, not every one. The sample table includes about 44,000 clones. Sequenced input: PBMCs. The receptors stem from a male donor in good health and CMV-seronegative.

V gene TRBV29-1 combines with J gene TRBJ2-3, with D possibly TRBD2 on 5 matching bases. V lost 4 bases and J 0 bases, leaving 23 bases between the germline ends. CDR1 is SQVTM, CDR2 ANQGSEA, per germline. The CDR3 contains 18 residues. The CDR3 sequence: CSVGLLGPLAASTDTQYF. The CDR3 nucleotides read TGCAGCGTTGGTCTCCTGGGCCCCCTAGCAGCTAGCACAGATACGCAGTATTTT.

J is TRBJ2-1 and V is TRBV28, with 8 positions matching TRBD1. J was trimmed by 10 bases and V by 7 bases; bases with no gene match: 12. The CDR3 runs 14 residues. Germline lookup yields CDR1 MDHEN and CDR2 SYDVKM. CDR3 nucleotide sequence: TGTGCCAGCATCAGACCCGGGACAGGTGAAGAGCAGTTCTTC. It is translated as CASIRPGTGEEQFF.

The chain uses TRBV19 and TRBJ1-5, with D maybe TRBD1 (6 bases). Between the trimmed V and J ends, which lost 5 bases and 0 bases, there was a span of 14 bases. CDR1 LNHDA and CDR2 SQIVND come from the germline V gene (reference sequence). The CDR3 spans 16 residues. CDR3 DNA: TGTGCCAGTAGTGCATCCGGGACACGTAGCAATCAGCCCCAGCATTTT. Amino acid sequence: CASSASGTRSNQPQHF.

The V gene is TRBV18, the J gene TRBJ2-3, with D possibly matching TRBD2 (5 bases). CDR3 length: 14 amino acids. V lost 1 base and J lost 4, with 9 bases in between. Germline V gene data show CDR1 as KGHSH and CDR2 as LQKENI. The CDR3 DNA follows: TGTGCCAGCTCACCACAGGACTCTCCAGATACGCAGTATTTT. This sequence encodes CASSPQDSPDTQYF.

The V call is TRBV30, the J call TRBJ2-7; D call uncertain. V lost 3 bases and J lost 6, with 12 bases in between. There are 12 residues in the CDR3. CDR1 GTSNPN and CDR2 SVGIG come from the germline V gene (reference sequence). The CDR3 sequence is CAWSPLNFEQYF. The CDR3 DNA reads TGTGCCTGGAGCCCTCTTAACTTCGAGCAGTACTTC.

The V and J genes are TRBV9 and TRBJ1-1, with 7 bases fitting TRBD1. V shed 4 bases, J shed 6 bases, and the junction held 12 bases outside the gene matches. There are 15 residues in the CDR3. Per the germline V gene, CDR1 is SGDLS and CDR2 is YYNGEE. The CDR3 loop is CASSSRPTGRSEAFF. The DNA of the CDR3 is TGTGCCAGCAGCTCCCGACCGACAGGGCGGTCTGAAGCTTTCTTT.

The CDR3 region is CASSPPNLRGVGDEKLFF. The DNA of the CDR3 is TGTGCCAGCTCACCACCTAATCTCCGGGGAGTCGGGGATGAAAAACTGTTTTTT. V is TRBV18 and J is TRBJ1-4; no reliable D call. Germline loops: CDR1 KGHSH, CDR2 LQKENI. CDR3 size: 18 residues. The germline V and J ends were trimmed by 0 bases and 6 bases, with 20 bases remaining between them.

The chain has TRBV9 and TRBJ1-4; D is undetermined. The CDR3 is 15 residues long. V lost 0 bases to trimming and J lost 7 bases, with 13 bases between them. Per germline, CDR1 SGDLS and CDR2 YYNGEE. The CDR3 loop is CASSVVGGGGEKLFF. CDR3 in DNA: TGTGCCAGCAGCGTAGTCGGCGGCGGTGGTGAAAAACTGTTTTTT.

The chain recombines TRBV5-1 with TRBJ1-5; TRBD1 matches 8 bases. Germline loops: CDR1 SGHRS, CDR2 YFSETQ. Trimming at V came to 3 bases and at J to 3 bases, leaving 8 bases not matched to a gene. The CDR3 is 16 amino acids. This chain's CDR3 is CASSSQGATYNQPQHF. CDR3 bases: TGCGCCAGCAGCTCCCAGGGGGCGACCTACAATCAGCCCCAGCATTTT.

The CDR3 DNA sequence: TGTGCCAGCAGTTCCATAATGGGCAGGGCGGACACTGAAGCTTTCTTT. The encoded protein is CASSSIMGRADTEAFF. The chain uses TRBV27 and TRBJ1-1, with D tentatively TRBD1 (5 bases). The CDR3 runs 16 residues. Germline-derived CDR1 and CDR2 are MNHEY and SMNVEV (reference sequence). Trimming pared 4 bases from V and 3 bases from J, leaving 18 bases between.

CDR3 bases: TGCGCCAGCAGCCCCTTTGGGACTAGCGGGGCCGGGGAGCTGTTTTTT. Its translation is CASSPFGTSGAGELFF. This chain joins TRBV5-1 and TRBJ2-2; 13 bases map to TRBD2. Germline CDR1 reads SGHRS; CDR2 reads YFSETQ. V lost 4 bases to trimming and J lost 6 bases; unmatched junction nucleotides: 6. The CDR3 is made up of 16 amino acids. Full variable domain (missing parts from reference TRBV5-1 and TRBJ2-2): KAGVTQTPRYLIKTRGQQVTLSCSPISGHRSVSWYQQTPGQGLQFLFEYFSETQRNKGNFPGRFSGRQFSNSRSEMNVSTLELGDSALYLCASSPFGTSGAGELFFGEGSRLTVL.

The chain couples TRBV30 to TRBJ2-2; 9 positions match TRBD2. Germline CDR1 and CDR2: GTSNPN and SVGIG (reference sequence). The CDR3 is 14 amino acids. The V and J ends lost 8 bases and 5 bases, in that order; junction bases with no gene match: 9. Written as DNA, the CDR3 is TGTGCCCGGGGGCGGGAGGGCCCTACCGGGGAGCTGTTTTTT. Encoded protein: CARGREGPTGELFF.

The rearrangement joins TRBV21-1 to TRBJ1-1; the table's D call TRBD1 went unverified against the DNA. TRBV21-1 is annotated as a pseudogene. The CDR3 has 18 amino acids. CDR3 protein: CASSLTGTGGYRDTEAFF. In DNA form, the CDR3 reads TGTGCCAGCAGCTTAACCGGGACAGGGGGCTATAGGGACACTGAAGCTTTCTTT.

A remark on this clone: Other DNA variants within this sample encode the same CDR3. CDR3 DNA: TGTGCCAGCTCAAACGGGACTCTATTCTCCTTCAAATACGAGCAGTACTTC. It encodes CASSNGTLFSFKYEQYF. The rearrangement links TRBV18 to TRBJ2-7; tentatively, D is TRBD2 (6 bases). V was cut by 5 bases and J by 4 bases, with 24 bases left in between. Germline CDR1 and CDR2: KGHSH and LQKENI. The CDR3 loop spans 17 amino acids.

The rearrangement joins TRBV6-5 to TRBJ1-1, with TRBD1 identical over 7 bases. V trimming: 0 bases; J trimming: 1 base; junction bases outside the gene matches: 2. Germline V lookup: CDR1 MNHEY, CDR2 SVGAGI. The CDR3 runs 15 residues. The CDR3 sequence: CASSYSNRGNTEAFF. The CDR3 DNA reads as TGTGCCAGCAGTTACTCGAACAGGGGGAACACTGAAGCTTTCTTT.